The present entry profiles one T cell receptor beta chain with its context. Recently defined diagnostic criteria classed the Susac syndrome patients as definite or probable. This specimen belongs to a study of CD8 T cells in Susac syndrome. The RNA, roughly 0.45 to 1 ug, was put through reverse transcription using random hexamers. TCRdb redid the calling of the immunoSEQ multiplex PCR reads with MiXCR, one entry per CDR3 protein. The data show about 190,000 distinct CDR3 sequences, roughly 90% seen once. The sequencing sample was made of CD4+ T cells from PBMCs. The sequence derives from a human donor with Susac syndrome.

The CDR3 DNA reads TGCAGTGCTGCCCGACAGGCAGCTAACTATGGCTACACCTTC. Encoded protein: CSAARQAANYGYTF. The V gene is TRBV20-1, the J gene TRBJ1-2; possible D gene TRBD1, 6 bases. Trimming took off 5 bases at V and 0 bases at J, with 13 bases between the two ends. This CDR3 region has 14 residues. Germline V gene sequence: CDR1 DFQATT, CDR2 SNEGSKA (reference sequence).